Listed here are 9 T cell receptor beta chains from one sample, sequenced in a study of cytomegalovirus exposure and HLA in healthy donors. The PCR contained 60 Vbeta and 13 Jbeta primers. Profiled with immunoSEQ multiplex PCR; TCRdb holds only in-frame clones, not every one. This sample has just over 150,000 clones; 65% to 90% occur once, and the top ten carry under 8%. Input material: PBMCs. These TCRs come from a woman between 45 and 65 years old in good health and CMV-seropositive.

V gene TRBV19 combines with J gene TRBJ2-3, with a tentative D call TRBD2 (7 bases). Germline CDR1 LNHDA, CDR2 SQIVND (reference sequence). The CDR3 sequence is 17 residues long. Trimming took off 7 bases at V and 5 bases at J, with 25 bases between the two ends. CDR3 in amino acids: CASTNRRGRGTLDTQYF. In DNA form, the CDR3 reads TGTGCCAGTACCAATAGGCGGGGGCGCGGCACCTTAGATACGCAGTATTTT.

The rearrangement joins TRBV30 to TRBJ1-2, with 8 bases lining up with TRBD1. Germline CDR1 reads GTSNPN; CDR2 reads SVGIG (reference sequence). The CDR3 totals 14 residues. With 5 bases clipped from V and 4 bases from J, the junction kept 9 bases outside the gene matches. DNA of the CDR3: TGTGCCTGGTCCCCCAGGGGGCGTCCCTATGGCTACACCTTC. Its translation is CAWSPRGRPYGYTF.

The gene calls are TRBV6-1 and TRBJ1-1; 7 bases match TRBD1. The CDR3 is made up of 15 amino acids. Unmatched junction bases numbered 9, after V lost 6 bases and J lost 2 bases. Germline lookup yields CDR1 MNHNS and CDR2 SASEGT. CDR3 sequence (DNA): TGTGCCAGCAGACCTAAGGGGGCGCGAAACACTGAAGCTTTCTTT. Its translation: CASRPKGARNTEAFF.

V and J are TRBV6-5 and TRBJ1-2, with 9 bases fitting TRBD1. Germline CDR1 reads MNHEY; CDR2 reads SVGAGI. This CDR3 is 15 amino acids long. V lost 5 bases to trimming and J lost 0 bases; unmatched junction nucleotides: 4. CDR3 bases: TGTGCCAGCAGTAGGACAGGGGTCCCTAACTATGGCTACACCTTC. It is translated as CASSRTGVPNYGYTF.

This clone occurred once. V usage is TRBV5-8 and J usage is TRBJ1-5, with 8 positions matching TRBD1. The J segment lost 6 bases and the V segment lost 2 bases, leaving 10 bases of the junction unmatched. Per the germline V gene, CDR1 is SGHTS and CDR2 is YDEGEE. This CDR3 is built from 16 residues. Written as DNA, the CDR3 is TGTGCCAGCAGCTTTAAAACGACAGGGGAGAGTCAGCCCCAGCATTTT. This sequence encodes CASSFKTTGESQPQHF.

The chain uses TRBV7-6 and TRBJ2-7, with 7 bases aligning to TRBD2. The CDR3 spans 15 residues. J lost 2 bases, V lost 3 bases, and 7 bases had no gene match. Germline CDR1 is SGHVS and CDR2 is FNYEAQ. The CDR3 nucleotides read TGTGCCAGCAGCTTCGAGCCGGGGGGTACCTACGAGCAGTACTTC. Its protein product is CASSFEPGGTYEQYF.

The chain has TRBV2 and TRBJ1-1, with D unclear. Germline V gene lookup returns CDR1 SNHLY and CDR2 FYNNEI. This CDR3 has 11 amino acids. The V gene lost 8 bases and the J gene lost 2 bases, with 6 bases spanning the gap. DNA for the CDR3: TGTGCCAGCGCTAGTAACACTGAAGCTTTCTTT. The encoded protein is CASASNTEAFF.

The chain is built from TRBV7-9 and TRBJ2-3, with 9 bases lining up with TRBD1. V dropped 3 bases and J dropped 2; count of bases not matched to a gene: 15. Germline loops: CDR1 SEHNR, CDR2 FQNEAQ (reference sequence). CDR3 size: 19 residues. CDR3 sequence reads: CASSFLAGGQGLFTDTQYF. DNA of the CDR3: TGTGCCAGCAGCTTTCTAGCTGGGGGACAGGGTTTATTCACAGATACGCAGTATTTT.

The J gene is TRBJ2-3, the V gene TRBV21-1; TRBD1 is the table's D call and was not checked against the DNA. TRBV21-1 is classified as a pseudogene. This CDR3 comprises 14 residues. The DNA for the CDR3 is TGTGCCAGCAGTAGACAGGCCGTCACAGATACGCAGTATTTT. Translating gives CASSRQAVTDTQYF.